These 21 T cell receptor beta chains came from one sample sequenced in a study of CD8 T cells in ankylosing spondylitis. Notes on the study in general: It appeared that ankylosing spondylitis blood was characterized by a TCR beta motif of eight highly homologous variants.

TCRdb re-derived calls from the 5' RACE reads in MiXCR, one entry per CDR3 protein. The table lists roughly 350,000 distinct CDR3 sequences, 6.5% to 10% of them singletons. No antigen is known for these receptors. The sequencing sample was made of blood, either unsorted or a sorted T cell fraction (not recorded which). These receptors all stem from a male donor with ankylosing spondylitis.

This clonotype was observed many times. V usage is TRBV12-3 or TRBV12-4 and J usage is TRBJ2-1, with 13 bases matching TRBD2. The ends lost 6 bases at V and 3 bases at J; junction bases unmatched: 8. This CDR3 region has 17 residues. The CDR3: CASRPGTSGMIYNEQFF. CDR3 in DNA: TGTGCCAGCAGACCCGGGACTAGCGGGATGATCTACAATGAGCAGTTCTTC.

Only a few counts were recorded for this clonotype. The V and J genes are TRBV19 and TRBJ2-1; 13 bases line up with TRBD2. Germline V gives CDR1 LNHDA, CDR2 SQIVND (reference sequence). With V trimmed by 5 bases and J by 8 bases, 6 bases remained unmatched. This CDR3 is built from 15 residues. CDR3 protein: CASSGRTSGSHEQFF. The DNA of the CDR3 is TGTGCCAGTAGTGGGAGGACTAGCGGGAGCCATGAGCAGTTCTTC.

The chain uses TRBV12-3 or TRBV12-4 and TRBJ1-5; no clear D gene. Trimming left V 3 bases short and J 2 bases short, with 8 bases between. CDR3 length: 14 amino acids. The CDR3 loop reads CASSFATGNQPQHF. The CDR3 nucleotides read TGTGCCAGCAGTTTCGCCACAGGCAATCAGCCCCAGCATTTT.

This chain connects TRBV5-1 to TRBJ2-4; D is undetermined. The CDR3 loop spans 14 amino acids. V shed 3 bases and J shed 7 bases, with 14 bases lying between them. Germline-derived CDR1 and CDR2 are SGHRS and YFSETQ. DNA of the CDR3: TGCGCCAGCAGCTCGGATCTCGGACGGAACATTCAGTACTTC. As protein: CASSSDLGRNIQYF.

This clonotype was found a few times. The rearrangement links TRBV27 to TRBJ2-3, with D possibly being TRBD1 (5 bases). V was trimmed by 2 bases and J by 2 bases, leaving 11 bases between them. Germline lookup yields CDR1 MNHEY and CDR2 SMNVEV (reference sequence). This CDR3 is 15 amino acids long. The CDR3 spells CASSLVQVNTDTQYF. For the CDR3, the DNA is TGTGCCAGCAGTTTAGTACAGGTCAACACAGATACGCAGTATTTT.

This clonotype has more than one count but fewer than ten. The V and J genes are TRBV3-1 and TRBJ1-4; D gene ambiguous. The V gene's germline CDR1 is LGHDT and CDR2 YNNKEL (reference sequence). Trimming pared 1 base from V and 4 bases from J, leaving 10 bases between. This CDR3 is built from 15 residues. CDR3 in amino acids: CASSQVPANNEKLFF. DNA for the CDR3: TGTGCCAGCAGCCAAGTTCCTGCCAATAATGAAAAACTGTTTTTT.

In its sample, this clonotype was seen many times. The V call is TRBV20-1, the J call TRBJ1-5; D is unresolved. Trimming stripped 1 base from V and 6 bases from J, with 10 bases between. The germline gives CDR1 DFQATT, CDR2 SNEGSKA (reference sequence). The CDR3 runs to 13 residues. The chain's CDR3 is CSARGAGRQPQHF. The CDR3 region has the DNA TGCAGTGCTAGAGGGGCGGGCCGTCAGCCCCAGCATTTT.

This clonotype appeared many times. This rearrangement joins TRBV6-1 to TRBJ1-5, with TRBD1 matching over 8 bases. This CDR3 contains 14 residues. With V trimmed by 6 bases and J by 4 bases, 5 bases remained unmatched. Germline V lookup: CDR1 MNHNS, CDR2 SASEGT. The CDR3 protein is CASRGQASNQPQHF. In DNA, the CDR3 is TGTGCCAGCAGGGGACAGGCCAGTAATCAGCCCCAGCATTTT.

This clonotype was counted between two and nine times. CDR3 coding DNA: TGTGCCAGCAGCCAATCCGGGACAGGGGCTGGAAACACCATATATTTT. This gives the protein CASSQSGTGAGNTIYF. V is TRBV5-5 and J is TRBJ1-3, with TRBD1 matching over 10 bases. The CDR3 contains 16 residues. The V gene's germline CDR1 is SGHKS and CDR2 YYEKEE (reference sequence). V trimming: 4 bases; J trimming: 2 bases; junction bases outside the gene matches: 6.

This clonotype was seen a few times. One junction end does not reproduce the germline sequence, and a read error may be involved. The chain is built from TRBV29-1 and TRBJ2-3; D may be TRBD1 or TRBD2 (6 bases each). The germline V gene has CDR1 SQVTM and CDR2 ANQGSEA. The CDR3 consists of 11 residues. The CDR3 nucleotides read TGCAGCGTTGAAAGGGGGGAGGTTTTATCTTTT. The encoded protein is CSVERGEVLSF.

This clonotype occurred a few times. This chain connects TRBV2 to TRBJ2-7; D may be TRBD1 (5 bases). Germline loops: CDR1 SNHLY, CDR2 FYNNEI. Trimming removed 7 bases at V and 2 bases at J, with 24 bases between. This CDR3 region has 17 residues. In DNA form, the CDR3 reads TGTGCCAGCACCCGGACACACCCCATCCTCGTCCCCTACGAGCAGTACTTC. Its protein is CASTRTHPILVPYEQYF.

The rearrangement links TRBV12-3 or TRBV12-4 to TRBJ2-3, with 7 bases fitting TRBD2. The CDR3 consists of 16 residues. Germline trimming cut 5 bases from V and 4 bases from J; bases unmatched to any gene: 12. This chain's CDR3 is CASSIYLAVGADTQYF. The CDR3 DNA sequence: TGTGCCAGCAGTATCTACCTAGCGGTCGGCGCAGATACGCAGTATTTT.

The sample holds many counts of this clonotype. The rearrangement joins TRBV9 to TRBJ2-7; tentatively, D is TRBD2 (6 bases). Looked up from germline, CDR1 is SGDLS and CDR2 is YYNGEE. This CDR3 spans 13 amino acids. V was shortened by 0 bases and J by 4 bases, with 8 bases between the two germline ends. The CDR3 nucleotides are TGTGCCAGCAGCGTAGTTAGCGGATACGAGCAGTACTTC. Translating gives CASSVVSGYEQYF.

This clonotype was picked up a small number of times. The chain joins TRBV12-3 or TRBV12-4 to TRBJ2-7; D not resolved. V dropped 3 bases and J dropped 7 bases, with 16 bases sitting between them. The CDR3 runs 14 residues. The CDR3 reads CASSLSPASGEQYF. CDR3 DNA sequence: TGTGCCAGCAGTTTGTCCCCGGCCTCTGGTGAGCAGTACTTC.

In this sample, this clonotype turned up a few times. The J gene is TRBJ2-1, the V gene TRBV18; 9 nucleotides match TRBD2. Germline V gene lookup returns CDR1 KGHSH and CDR2 LQKENI. Trimming at V came to 6 bases and at J to 7 bases, leaving 13 bases not matched to a gene. The CDR3 has 16 amino acids. CDR3 DNA sequence: TGTGCCAGCTCTTCCCGAAGCGGGAGGCCCCGGAATGAGCAGTTCTTC. It specifies CASSSRSGRPRNEQFF.

The V gene is TRBV7-9, the J gene TRBJ2-7, with TRBD2 matching 11 bases. After removal of 2 bases from V and 6 bases from J, the junction contained 6 bases not matched to a gene. This CDR3 comprises 15 residues. Germline CDR1 SEHNR, CDR2 FQNEAQ (reference sequence). The CDR3 here is CASSLLLAGDSEQYF. CDR3 bases: TGTGCCAGCAGCTTATTACTAGCGGGAGATAGCGAGCAGTACTTC. Based on the CDR3 plus reference TRBV7-9 and TRBJ2-7, the full variable domain is DTGVSQNPRHKITKRGQNVTFRCDPISEHNRLYWYRQTLGQGPEFLTYFQNEAQLEKSRLLSDRFSAERPKGSFSTLEIQRTEQGDSAMYLCASSLLLAGDSEQYFGPGTRLTVT.

The sample holds a few counts of this clonotype. The chain is built from TRBV5-5 and TRBJ1-1, with D perhaps TRBD1 (6 bases). The V and J ends lost 6 bases and 1 base respectively, with 16 bases between them. Germline V gene data show CDR1 as SGHKS and CDR2 as YYEKEE (reference sequence). The CDR3 consists of 15 residues. The CDR3, as DNA: TGTGCCAGCACTGTGGGGGCAGGATGGAACACTGAAGCTTTCTTT. It encodes CASTVGAGWNTEAFF.

This clonotype was recorded a few times. The chain has TRBV7-9 and TRBJ2-3; D is possibly TRBD2 (6 bases). Trimming cost V 5 bases and J 4 bases, with 19 bases left between them. CDR1 and CDR2 (germline): SEHNR, FQNEAQ (reference sequence). The CDR3 length is 16 residues. CDR3 in amino acids: CASSTTRKEVPDTQYF. The CDR3 nucleotides are TGTGCCAGCAGCACGACTAGAAAGGAGGTCCCAGATACGCAGTATTTT. The full variable domain, completed using reference TRBV7-9 and TRBJ2-3, is DTGVSQNPRHKITKRGQNVTFRCDPISEHNRLYWYRQTLGQGPEFLTYFQNEAQLEKSRLLSDRFSAERPKGSFSTLEIQRTEQGDSAMYLCASSTTRKEVPDTQYFGPGTRLTVL.

The chain joins TRBV2 to TRBJ1-2; tentatively, D is TRBD1 (5 bases). Germline CDR1 SNHLY, CDR2 FYNNEI. CDR3 length equals 13 residues. Trimming shortened V by 10 bases and J by 2 bases, and 14 bases separated the two germline ends. The CDR3 sequence: CATGTDYNYGYTF. The CDR3 nucleotides read TGTGCCACCGGGACGGACTACAACTATGGCTACACCTTC.

This clonotype has at least ten counts. V usage is TRBV5-1 and J usage is TRBJ2-2; TRBD2 matches 12 bases. The V and J ends lost 1 base and 5 bases, in that order; junction bases with no gene match: 0. From germline, CDR1 is SGHRS and CDR2 YFSETQ. The CDR3 is made up of 15 amino acids. This chain's CDR3 is CASSLTSGRTGELFF. DNA of the CDR3: TGCGCCAGCAGCTTGACTAGCGGGAGGACCGGGGAGCTGTTTTTT. Full variable domain (remainder filled in from reference TRBV5-1 and TRBJ2-2): KAGVTQTPRYLIKTRGQQVTLSCSPISGHRSVSWYQQTPGQGLQFLFEYFSETQRNKGNFPGRFSGRQFSNSRSEMNVSTLELGDSALYLCASSLTSGRTGELFFGEGSRLTVL.

This clonotype was detected many times. V gene TRBV6-1 combines with J gene TRBJ2-6; 7 bases are shared with TRBD2. Germline loops: CDR1 MNHNS, CDR2 SASEGT. CDR3 length: 16 residues. V trimming: 4 bases; J trimming: 0 bases; junction bases outside the gene matches: 3. Written as DNA, the CDR3 is TGTGCCAGCAGTGGCGGGAGTTTCTCTGGGGCCAACGTCCTGACTTTC. It yields the protein CASSGGSFSGANVLTF.